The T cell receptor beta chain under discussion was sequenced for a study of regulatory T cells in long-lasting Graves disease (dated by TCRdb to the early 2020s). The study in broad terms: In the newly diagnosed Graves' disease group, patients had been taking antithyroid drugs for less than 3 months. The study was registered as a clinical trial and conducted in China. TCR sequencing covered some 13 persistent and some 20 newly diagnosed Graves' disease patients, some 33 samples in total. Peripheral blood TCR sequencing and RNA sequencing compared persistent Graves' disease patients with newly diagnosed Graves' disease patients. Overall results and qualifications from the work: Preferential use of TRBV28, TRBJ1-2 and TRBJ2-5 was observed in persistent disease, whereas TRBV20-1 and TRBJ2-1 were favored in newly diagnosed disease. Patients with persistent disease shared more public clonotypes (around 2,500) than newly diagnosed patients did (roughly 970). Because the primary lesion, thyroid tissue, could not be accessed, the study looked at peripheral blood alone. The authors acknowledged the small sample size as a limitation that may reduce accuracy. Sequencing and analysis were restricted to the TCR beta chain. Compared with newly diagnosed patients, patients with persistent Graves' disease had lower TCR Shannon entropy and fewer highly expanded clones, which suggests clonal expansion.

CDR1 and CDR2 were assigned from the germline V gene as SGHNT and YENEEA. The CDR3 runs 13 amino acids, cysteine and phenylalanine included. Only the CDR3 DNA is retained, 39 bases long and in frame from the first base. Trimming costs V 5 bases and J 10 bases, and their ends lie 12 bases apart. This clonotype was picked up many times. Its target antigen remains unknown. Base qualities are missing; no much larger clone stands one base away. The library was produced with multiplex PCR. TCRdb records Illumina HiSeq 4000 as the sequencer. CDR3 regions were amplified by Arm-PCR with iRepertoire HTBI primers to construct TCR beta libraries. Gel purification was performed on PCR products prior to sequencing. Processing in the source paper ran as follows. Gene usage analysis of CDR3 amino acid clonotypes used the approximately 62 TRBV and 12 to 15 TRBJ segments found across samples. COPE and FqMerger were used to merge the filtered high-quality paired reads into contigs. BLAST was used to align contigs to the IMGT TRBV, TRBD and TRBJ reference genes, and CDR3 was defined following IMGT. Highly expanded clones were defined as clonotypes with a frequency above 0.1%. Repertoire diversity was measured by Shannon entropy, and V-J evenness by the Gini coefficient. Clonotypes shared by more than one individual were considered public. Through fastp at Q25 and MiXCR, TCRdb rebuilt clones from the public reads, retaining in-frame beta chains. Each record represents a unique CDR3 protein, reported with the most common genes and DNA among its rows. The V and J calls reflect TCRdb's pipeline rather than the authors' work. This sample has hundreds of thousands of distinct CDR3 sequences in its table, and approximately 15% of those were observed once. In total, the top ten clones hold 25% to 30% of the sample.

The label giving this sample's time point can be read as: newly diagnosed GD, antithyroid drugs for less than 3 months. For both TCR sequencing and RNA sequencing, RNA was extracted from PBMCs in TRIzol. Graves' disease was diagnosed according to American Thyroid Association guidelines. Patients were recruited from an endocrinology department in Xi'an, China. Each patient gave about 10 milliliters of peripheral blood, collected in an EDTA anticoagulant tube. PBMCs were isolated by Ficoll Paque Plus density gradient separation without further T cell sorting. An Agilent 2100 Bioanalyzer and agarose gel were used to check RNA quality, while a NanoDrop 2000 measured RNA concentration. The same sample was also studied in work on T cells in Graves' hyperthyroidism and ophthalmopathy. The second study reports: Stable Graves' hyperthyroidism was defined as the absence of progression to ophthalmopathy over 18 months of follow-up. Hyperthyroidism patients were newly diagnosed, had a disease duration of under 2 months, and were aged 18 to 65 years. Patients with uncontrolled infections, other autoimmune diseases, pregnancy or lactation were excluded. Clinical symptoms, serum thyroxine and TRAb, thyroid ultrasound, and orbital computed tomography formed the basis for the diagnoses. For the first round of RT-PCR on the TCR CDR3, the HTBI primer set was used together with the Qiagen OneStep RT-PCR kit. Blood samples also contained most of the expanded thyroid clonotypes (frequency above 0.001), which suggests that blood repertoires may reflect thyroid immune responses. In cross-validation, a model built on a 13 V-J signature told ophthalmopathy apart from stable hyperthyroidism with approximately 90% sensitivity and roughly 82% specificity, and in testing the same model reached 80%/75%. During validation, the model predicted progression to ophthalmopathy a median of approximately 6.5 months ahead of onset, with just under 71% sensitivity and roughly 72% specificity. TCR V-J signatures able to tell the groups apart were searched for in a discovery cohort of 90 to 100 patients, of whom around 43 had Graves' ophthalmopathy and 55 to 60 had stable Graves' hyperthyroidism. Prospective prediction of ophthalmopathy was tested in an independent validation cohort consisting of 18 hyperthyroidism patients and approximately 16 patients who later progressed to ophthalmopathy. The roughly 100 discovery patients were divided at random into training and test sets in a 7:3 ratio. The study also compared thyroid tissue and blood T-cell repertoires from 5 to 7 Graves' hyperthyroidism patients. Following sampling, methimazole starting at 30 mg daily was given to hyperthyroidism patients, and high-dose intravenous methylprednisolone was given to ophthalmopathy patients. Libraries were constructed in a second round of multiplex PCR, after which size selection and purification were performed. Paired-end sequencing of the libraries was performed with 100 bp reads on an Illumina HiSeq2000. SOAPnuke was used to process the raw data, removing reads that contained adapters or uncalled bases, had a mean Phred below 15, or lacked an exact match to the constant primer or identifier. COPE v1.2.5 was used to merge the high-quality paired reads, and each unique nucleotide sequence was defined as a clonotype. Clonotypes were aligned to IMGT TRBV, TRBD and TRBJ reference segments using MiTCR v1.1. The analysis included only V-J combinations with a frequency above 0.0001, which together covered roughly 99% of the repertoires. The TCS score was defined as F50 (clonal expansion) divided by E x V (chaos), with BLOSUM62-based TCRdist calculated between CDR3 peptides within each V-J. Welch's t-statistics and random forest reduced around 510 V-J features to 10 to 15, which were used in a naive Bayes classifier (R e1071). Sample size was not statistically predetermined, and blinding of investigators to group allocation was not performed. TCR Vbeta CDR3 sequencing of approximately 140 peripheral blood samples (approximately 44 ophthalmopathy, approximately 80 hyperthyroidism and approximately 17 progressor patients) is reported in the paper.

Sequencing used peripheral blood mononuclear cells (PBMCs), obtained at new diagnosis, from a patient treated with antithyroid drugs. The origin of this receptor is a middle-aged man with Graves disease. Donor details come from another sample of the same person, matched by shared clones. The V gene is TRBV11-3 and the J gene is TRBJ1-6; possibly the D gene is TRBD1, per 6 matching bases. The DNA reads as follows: TGTGCCAGCAGCAAAAGACAGGAGTCACCCCTCCACTTT. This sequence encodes CASSKRQESPLHF.